This T cell receptor beta chain was recorded in a study of shared clonotypes between healthy human individuals. Study information: CD4 naive and CD4 memory each took three plates per donor, while CD8 naive took two and CD8 memory one. General study results and limits: Rarefaction curves obtained for sorted subsets showed sequencing incomplete despite large depth.

The assay was immunoSEQ multiplex PCR, and TCRdb's table has in-frame clones only and misses some. The repertoire consists of 2,500,000 or so clones, with around nine tenths occurring once and the leading ten covering 0.13% to 0.15%. Germline V CDR1 and CDR2: SEHNR, FQNEAQ (reference sequence). CDR3 length equals 15 residues. Trimming cost V 5 bases and J 0 bases, with 10 bases left between them. Notes on this clone: What it binds is not known.

Sequencing was done on a sample of naive CD4+ T cells sorted from blood. Subset reported: CD45RA+ positively selected. The chain joins TRBV7-9 to TRBJ2-2, with D possibly matching TRBD1 (6 bases). The receptor was isolated from a man aged 18 to 35 in good health. The CDR3 here is CASSPQGSNTGELFF. DNA of the CDR3: TGTGCCAGCAGCCCCCAGGGGTCGAACACCGGGGAGCTGTTTTTT.